A single sample gave rise to the 30 T cell receptor beta chains below, sequenced in a study of Tregs in tolerant kidney transplant recipients. Here immunoSEQ multiplex PCR was the method, and the copy in TCRdb shows in-frame clones only, minus some. Of 84,000 or so clones listed, approximately 93% are singletons. Recipients received nonmyeloablative bone marrow transplants from related graft donors, with transient mixed chimerism. The sequencing here drew on CD4+ T cells from blood (PBMCs), taken 12 months after the transplant. These receptors all come from a human patient who received a combined kidney and bone marrow transplant. The graft donor may account for some of the T cells.

The count of this clone is one. The chain recombines TRBV6-6 with TRBJ1-4; 7 nucleotides align to TRBD1. CDR3 length equals 15 residues. Germline CDR1 is MNHNY and CDR2 is SVGAGI (reference sequence). V shed 4 bases, J shed 0 bases, and the junction held 2 bases outside the gene matches. CDR3 protein: CASSFGTATNEKLFF. The DNA of the CDR3 is TGTGCCAGCAGTTTTGGGACAGCAACTAATGAAAAACTGTTTTTT.

This clone has only one observation. The chain combines TRBV7-8 with TRBJ2-1, with TRBD2 identical over 8 bases. Germline assignment: CDR1 SGHVS and CDR2 FQNEAQ. The ends lost 5 bases at V and 0 bases at J; junction bases unmatched: 9. The CDR3 runs to 17 residues. The CDR3: CASSHALAGSSYNEQFF. The CDR3 bases are TGTGCCAGCAGCCACGCGCTAGCGGGTAGCTCCTACAATGAGCAGTTCTTC.

This clone has only one observation. This chain connects TRBV7-2 to TRBJ1-5; 9 positions match TRBD1. The V gene end was trimmed by 2 bases and the J gene end by 7 bases; junction bases not matched to a gene: 6. Germline-derived CDR1 and CDR2 are SGHTA and FQGNSA. There are 15 residues in the CDR3. The CDR3 protein is CASSLLQGAGQPQHF. In DNA, the CDR3 is TGTGCCAGCAGCTTACTACAGGGGGCTGGGCAGCCCCAGCATTTT.

The chain joins TRBV11-2 to TRBJ2-5; 12 nucleotides match TRBD2. J gave up 1 base and V 7 bases, and 16 bases lay outside the gene matches. This CDR3 contains 19 residues. Germline V lookup: CDR1 SGHAT, CDR2 FQNNGV. This CDR3 is CASNQRALAGGQAQETQYF. For the CDR3, the DNA is TGTGCCAGCAACCAACGGGCGCTAGCGGGGGGGCAGGCCCAAGAGACCCAGTACTTC.

Worth noting for this clone: Other DNA sequences in this specimen translate into the identical CDR3. This rearrangement joins TRBV5-1 to TRBJ2-3; 10 bases match TRBD2. The CDR3 contains 16 residues. Germline V gives CDR1 SGHRS, CDR2 YFSETQ. With 2 bases clipped from V and 1 base from J, the junction kept 4 bases outside the gene matches. CDR3 sequence (DNA): TGCGCCAGCAGCTTCCCTAGCGGGAGTGGCACAGATACGCAGTATTTT. Its translation: CASSFPSGSGTDTQYF.

The chain carries TRBV5-1 and TRBJ2-3; the match to TRBD2 covers 14 bases. Trimming at V came to 4 bases and at J to 1 base, leaving 2 bases not matched to a gene. CDR1 and CDR2 (germline): SGHRS, YFSETQ. CDR3 length equals 16 residues. The CDR3 region has the DNA TGCGCCAGCAGCAGGGGACTAGCGGGGGGCACAGATACGCAGTATTTT. It specifies CASSRGLAGGTDTQYF.

The chain recombines TRBV2 with TRBJ2-5; 9 bases line up with TRBD2. Losses at the gene ends were 2 bases for V and 3 bases for J; bases not matched to a gene: 16. CDR3 size: 19 residues. Per germline, CDR1 SNHLY and CDR2 FYNNEI. In nucleotides, the CDR3 is TGTGCCAGCAGTGAACTCCGACGGATGAGCGGGGGGCCGAAAGAGACCCAGTACTTC. Protein: CASSELRRMSGGPKETQYF. Filled out from reference TRBV2 and TRBJ2-5, the complete variable domain reads EPEVTQTPSHQVTQMGQEVILRCVPISNHLYFYWYRQILGQKVEFLVSFYNNEISEKSEIFDDQFSVERPDGSNFTLKIRSTKLEDSAMYFCASSELRRMSGGPKETQYFGPGTRLLVL.

The genes are TRBV19 and TRBJ2-1; TRBD2 matches 13 bases. The germline V gene has CDR1 LNHDA and CDR2 SQIVND (reference sequence). V lost 6 bases to trimming and J lost 2 bases; unmatched junction nucleotides: 4. The CDR3 is 16 residues long. For the CDR3, the DNA is TGTGCCAGTAGCACCGGGACTAGCGGGGCCTACAATGAGCAGTTCTTC. Protein product: CASSTGTSGAYNEQFF.

This clone occurred once. Here the CDR3 reads CASSLEVAQETQYF. In DNA, the CDR3 is TGCGCCAGCAGCTTGGAGGTAGCCCAAGAGACCCAGTACTTC. The chain combines TRBV5-1 with TRBJ2-5; no reliable D call. Germline V CDR1 and CDR2: SGHRS, YFSETQ. This CDR3 spans 14 amino acids. V lost 0 bases, J lost 1 base, and 7 bases lay in between. The variable domain in full, completed from reference TRBV5-1 and TRBJ2-5, reads KAGVTQTPRYLIKTRGQQVTLSCSPISGHRSVSWYQQTPGQGLQFLFEYFSETQRNKGNFPGRFSGRQFSNSRSEMNVSTLELGDSALYLCASSLEVAQETQYFGPGTRLLVL.

This chain joins TRBV30 and TRBJ2-2, with D tentatively TRBD1 (6 bases). Per germline, CDR1 GTSNPN and CDR2 SVGIG (reference sequence). Trimming took off 2 bases at V and 7 bases at J, with 14 bases between the two ends. This CDR3 spans 14 amino acids. The CDR3 bases are TGTGCCTGGAGTAGGAGGACAGTAGACGGGGAGCTGTTTTTT. Protein product: CAWSRRTVDGELFF.

The chain is built from TRBV5-1 and TRBJ1-3, with TRBD1 matching 9 bases. V lost 3 bases to trimming and J lost 1 base; unmatched junction nucleotides: 5. Germline CDR1 and CDR2: SGHRS and YFSETQ. The CDR3 length is 16 residues. CDR3 nucleotide sequence: TGCGCCAGCAGCTGGACCGGGACAGGGTCTGGAAACACCATATATTTT. This translates into CASSWTGTGSGNTIYF.

The gene calls are TRBV7-2 and TRBJ2-7; 9 bases agree with TRBD2. Germline loops: CDR1 SGHTA, CDR2 FQGNSA. The V gene end was trimmed by 5 bases and the J gene end by 3 bases; junction bases not matched to a gene: 5. CDR3 length equals 14 residues. For the CDR3, the DNA is TGTGCCAGCAGCCCTCGGACTAGCGTCTACGAGCAGTACTTC. It translates to CASSPRTSVYEQYF.

With regard to this clone: The junction does not match germline at one end; this may be a read error. Other nucleotide sequences from this sample produce the same CDR3. This chain uses TRBV30 with TRBJ1-6; D remains unclear. Germline V gene lookup returns CDR1 GTSNPN and CDR2 SVGIG (reference sequence). This CDR3 has 13 residues. The CDR3 loop reads CAWSRLRDSPLHF. The CDR3 nucleotides read TGTGCCTGGAGTCGACTAAGGGATTCCCCCCTCCACTTT.

The V call is TRBV5-1, the J call TRBJ1-2; 7 nucleotides line up with TRBD1. The V gene's germline CDR1 is SGHRS and CDR2 YFSETQ. This CDR3 region has 14 residues. With V trimmed by 3 bases and J by 8 bases, 10 bases remained unmatched. CDR3 region: CASSSDRVVSGYTF. Written as DNA, the CDR3 is TGCGCCAGCAGCTCAGACAGGGTTGTTAGCGGCTACACCTTC. The full variable domain, completed using reference TRBV5-1 and TRBJ1-2, is KAGVTQTPRYLIKTRGQQVTLSCSPISGHRSVSWYQQTPGQGLQFLFEYFSETQRNKGNFPGRFSGRQFSNSRSEMNVSTLELGDSALYLCASSSDRVVSGYTFGSGTRLTVV.

This clone was detected only a few times. The chain employs TRBV5-4 and TRBJ2-5; TRBD1 matches at 9 bases. Losses at the gene ends were 5 bases for V and 2 bases for J; bases not matched to a gene: 7. The CDR3 loop spans 15 amino acids. Germline lookup yields CDR1 SGHNT and CDR2 YYREEE (reference sequence). CDR3: CASRGHRGPQETQYF. CDR3 coding DNA: TGTGCCAGCAGGGGTCACAGGGGGCCTCAAGAGACCCAGTACTTC. The complete variable domain, with remaining parts taken from reference TRBV5-4 and TRBJ2-5, reads ETGVTQSPTHLIKTRGQQVTLRCSSQSGHNTVSWYQQALGQGPQFIFQYYREEENGRGNFPPRFSGLQFPNYSSELNVNALELDDSALYLCASRGHRGPQETQYFGPGTRLLVL.

The V gene is TRBV5-1, the J gene TRBJ2-1; 11 nucleotides align to TRBD2. Germline CDR1 SGHRS, CDR2 YFSETQ. With V trimmed by 3 bases and J by 2 bases, 4 bases remained unmatched. The CDR3 runs 16 residues. The CDR3: CASSSLLAGAYNEQFF. CDR3 in DNA: TGCGCCAGCAGCTCATTACTAGCGGGAGCCTACAATGAGCAGTTCTTC.

This chain uses TRBV9 with TRBJ2-2; 10 nucleotides agree with TRBD2. The germline CDR1 and CDR2 sequences are SGDLS and YYNGEE. Germline trimming cut 1 base from V and 4 bases from J; bases unmatched to any gene: 4. The CDR3 sequence is 16 residues long. DNA for the CDR3: TGTGCCAGCAGCGTACCGGGACTAGCGACCACCGGGGAGCTGTTTTTT. Translation gives CASSVPGLATTGELFF.

The count of this clone is one. The chain carries TRBV11-2 and TRBJ1-3; 9 bases are shared with TRBD1. Per germline, CDR1 SGHAT and CDR2 FQNNGV. V shed 4 bases and J 2 bases; nucleotides not matched to a gene: 6. The length of the CDR3 is 16 residues. As DNA, the CDR3 is TGTGCCAGCAGCTCCCACAGGGGGCGAACTGGAAACACCATATATTTT. This sequence encodes CASSSHRGRTGNTIYF.

The chain couples TRBV6-6 to TRBJ1-3; 7 positions match TRBD1. The germline V gene has CDR1 MNHNY and CDR2 SVGAGI (reference sequence). The CDR3 is made up of 16 amino acids. J lost 0 bases, V lost 5 bases, and 7 bases had no gene match. The CDR3 reads CASSPRTGPSGNTIYF. The CDR3 DNA is TGTGCCAGCAGTCCAAGGACAGGTCCCTCTGGAAACACCATATATTTT.

This chain joins TRBV18 and TRBJ2-3, with D maybe TRBD1 (6 bases). CDR1 KGHSH and CDR2 LQKENI come from the germline V gene. CDR3 length equals 15 residues. Trimming cost V 1 base and J 2 bases, with 10 bases left between them. CDR3 loop: CASSPLQGVTDTQYF. The CDR3 bases are TGTGCCAGCTCACCACTACAGGGAGTCACAGATACGCAGTATTTT.

The genes are TRBV27 and TRBJ2-3; 9 bases match TRBD2. Germline CDR1 is MNHEY and CDR2 is SMNVEV (reference sequence). This CDR3 has 14 residues. V lost 5 bases and J lost 4; bases outside the gene matches: 4. The CDR3 DNA is TGTGCCAGCAGTCCCTGGACTAGCGCAGATACGCAGTATTTT. Translating it yields CASSPWTSADTQYF.

The chain couples TRBV20-1 to TRBJ2-7, with a possible D match to TRBD2 (7 bases). Germline CDR1 is DFQATT and CDR2 is SNEGSKA (reference sequence). This CDR3 is built from 9 residues. CDR3 in DNA: TGCATCGGGGGGCCGCTAAAGTACTTC. It yields the protein CIGGPLKYF.

This chain uses TRBV9 with TRBJ2-1, with 9 bases fitting TRBD2. V gave up 4 bases and J gave up 5 bases; unmatched junction bases: 10. CDR1 is SGDLS, CDR2 YYNGEE, per germline. The CDR3 length is 16 residues. The CDR3 DNA sequence: TGTGCCAGCAGCTACGGACTAGCGCTTACGGACAATGAGCAGTTCTTC. Its protein is CASSYGLALTDNEQFF. Using reference TRBV9 and TRBJ2-1 for the parts outside the CDR3, the full variable domain is DSGVTQTPKHLITATGQRVTLRCSPRSGDLSVYWYQQSLDQGLQFLIQYYNGEERAKGNILERFSAQQFPDLHSELNLSSLELGDSALYFCASSYGLALTDNEQFFGPGTRLTVL.

The chain recombines TRBV9 with TRBJ2-7; 11 bases line up with TRBD2. The CDR3 totals 19 residues. The V and J ends lost 1 base and 0 bases, in that order; junction bases with no gene match: 12. Germline assignment: CDR1 SGDLS and CDR2 YYNGEE. The CDR3 region has the DNA TGTGCCAGCAGCGTACCCGCGACCGGGACTAGCGGTGCCTCCTACGAGCAGTACTTC. Its protein product is CASSVPATGTSGASYEQYF. Using reference TRBV9 and TRBJ2-7 for the parts outside the CDR3, the full variable domain is DSGVTQTPKHLITATGQRVTLRCSPRSGDLSVYWYQQSLDQGLQFLIQYYNGEERAKGNILERFSAQQFPDLHSELNLSSLELGDSALYFCASSVPATGTSGASYEQYFGPGTRLTVT.

The chain recombines TRBV5-7 with TRBJ2-3; 12 bases match TRBD2. TRBV5-7 belongs to the ORF category, with a function that is uncertain. This CDR3 has 15 amino acids. Trimming removed 3 bases from V and 4 bases from J; junction bases left unmatched: 3. The CDR3 bases are TGTGCCAGCAGCTCGACTAGCGGGAGTTCAGATACGCAGTATTTT. It specifies CASSSTSGSSDTQYF.

The chain combines TRBV11-2 with TRBJ1-2; tentative D call: TRBD1 (6 bases). This CDR3 has 16 amino acids. With 6 bases removed from V and 3 bases from J, the gap between germline ends came to 20 bases. Germline lookup yields CDR1 SGHAT and CDR2 FQNNGV. The CDR3 coding sequence is TGTGCCAGCAGTCATTATAAGACAGGACCTGACTATGGCTACACCTTC. Amino acids: CASSHYKTGPDYGYTF.

The rearrangement joins TRBV7-2 to TRBJ2-6, with D hard to call. The CDR3 totals 14 residues. V was cut by 5 bases and J by 0 bases, with 5 bases left in between. The germline V gene has CDR1 SGHTA and CDR2 FQGNSA. The CDR3 protein is CASSPDSGANVLTF. The CDR3 DNA is TGTGCCAGCAGCCCAGACTCTGGGGCCAACGTCCTGACTTTC.

The chain couples TRBV18 to TRBJ1-1; D is uncertain. V gave up 1 base and J gave up 1 base, with 7 bases separating them. From germline, CDR1 is KGHSH and CDR2 LQKENI. There are 14 residues in the CDR3. The CDR3 protein is CASSPLTRNTEAFF. CDR3 DNA: TGTGCCAGCTCACCACTAACACGGAACACTGAAGCTTTCTTT.

This chain connects TRBV29-1 to TRBJ1-1, with a tentative D call TRBD1 (6 bases). The CDR3 is 14 amino acids. V lost 8 bases and J lost 3, with 19 bases in between. Germline loops: CDR1 SQVTM, CDR2 ANQGSEA. The CDR3 bases are TGCAGCATTTACCGGGACAAAGCGGACACTGAAGCTTTCTTT. It specifies CSIYRDKADTEAFF.

In its sample, this clone was seen a few times. The junction departs from germline at one end; a sequencing error may be responsible. V and J are TRBV7-9 and TRBJ1-3, with TRBD1 matching 7 bases. Germline values: CDR1 SEHNR, CDR2 FQNEAQ (reference sequence). The CDR3 contains 13 residues. CDR3 sequence: CLTGQGRGNTIYF. CDR3 bases: TGCTTGACAGGGCAGGGGAGAGGAAACACCATATATTTT.